These 9 T cell receptor beta chains were sequenced from one sample in a study of beta chain features in type 1 diabetes (dated by TCRdb to 2016 to 2018). The receptor library was made with the immunoSEQ multiplex PCR assay. The entire amount of isolated RNA was reverse transcribed using the High Capacity cDNA Reverse Transcription Kit, so the sequenced TCRB transcripts were expressed ones. TCRdb carries this immuneACCESS record with in-frame sequences only. Its versions omit some clonotypes, under half of them owing to an unresolved V gene in the studies checked, with the rest unexplained. The sample yields under 200,000 clones; over 7.5% were counted once. The ten largest clonotypes hold approximately 0.69% of the sample. Sequenced: central memory CD4+ T cells from blood. These receptors all stem from a man aged 18 to 29 in good health.

There are a few counts of this clone. This rearrangement joins TRBV19 to TRBJ2-5; 8 bases are shared with TRBD1. Unmatched junction bases numbered 5, after V lost 1 base and J lost 7 bases. The CDR3 spans 14 residues. The germline CDR1 and CDR2 sequences are LNHDA and SQIVND (reference sequence). The CDR3 protein is CASSIAGGDGTQYF. The DNA for the CDR3 is TGTGCCAGTAGTATAGCAGGGGGCGACGGGACCCAGTACTTC.

The V gene is TRBV5-6, the J gene TRBJ2-3; 15 bases line up with TRBD2. With 4 bases clipped from V and 0 bases from J, the junction kept 6 bases outside the gene matches. The CDR3 runs 18 residues. The germline gives CDR1 SGHDT, CDR2 YYEEEE. Written as DNA, the CDR3 is TGTGCCAGCAGCCCCGGGACTAGCGGGGGGCCTAGCACAGATACGCAGTATTTT. It specifies CASSPGTSGGPSTDTQYF.

In DNA, the CDR3 is TGTGCCAGCAGCTTGGACCTTCTTGGCGGCTACACCTTC. It yields the protein CASSLDLLGGYTF. The V and J genes are TRBV5-4 and TRBJ1-2; no clear D gene. V was cut by 0 bases and J by 8 bases, with 11 bases left in between. Germline V lookup: CDR1 SGHNT, CDR2 YYREEE (reference sequence). The CDR3 is 13 residues long.

This clone was recorded only once. This chain joins TRBV7-9 and TRBJ2-3; tentatively, D is TRBD2 (7 bases). Trimming took 5 bases from V and 1 from J, leaving 13 bases between them. The CDR3 covers 15 residues. Germline V gives CDR1 SEHNR, CDR2 FQNEAQ (reference sequence). The CDR3 region is CASSLRGAGTDTQYF. The CDR3 DNA reads TGTGCCAGCAGCCTACGGGGGGCTGGCACAGATACGCAGTATTTT.

There are a few counts of this clone. The rearrangement links TRBV4-1 to TRBJ2-5; 7 bases line up with TRBD2. Losses at the gene ends were 2 bases for V and 3 bases for J; bases not matched to a gene: 6. CDR1 and CDR2 from the germline V gene are MGHRA and YSYEKL. The CDR3 runs 15 residues. CDR3 nucleotides: TGCGCCAGCAGCCAAACGGCGGGGAGGGAAGAGACCCAGTACTTC. Translation: CASSQTAGREETQYF.

This clone was found a few times. The chain employs TRBV2 and TRBJ1-1, with 9 positions matching TRBD1. V lost 6 bases, J lost 4 bases, and 9 bases stayed unmatched. This CDR3 is 15 amino acids long. Germline V gene sequence: CDR1 SNHLY, CDR2 FYNNEI. In nucleotides, the CDR3 is TGTGCCAGCAGCAAGAAAGGGGACAGGGTCACTGAAGCTTTCTTT. Its protein product is CASSKKGDRVTEAFF.

This clone has more than one count but fewer than ten. The chain is built from TRBV10-3 and TRBJ1-5; TRBD1 agrees at 10 bases. CDR3 size: 15 residues. CDR1 and CDR2 (germline): ENHRY, SYGVKD. The J segment lost 6 bases and the V segment lost 5 bases, leaving 7 bases of the junction unmatched. The CDR3 DNA reads as TGTGCCATCAGTCCGACAGGGGGCTACCGTCAGCCCCAGCATTTT. This translates into CAISPTGGYRQPQHF.

This clone was seen a few times. The CDR3 bases are TGTGCCTGGGTCCCGGGTCCTCTCTATGGCTACACCTTC. It encodes CAWVPGPLYGYTF. The chain links TRBV30 to TRBJ1-2, with D hard to call. Germline CDR1 is GTSNPN and CDR2 is SVGIG (reference sequence). The CDR3 extends over 13 amino acids. The ends were cut back, 5 bases at V and 4 bases at J, with 14 bases in the middle.

This clone was recorded a few times. The gene calls are TRBV7-9 and TRBJ1-6; the D is unclear. Germline V gene lookup returns CDR1 SEHNR and CDR2 FQNEAQ (reference sequence). CDR3 size: 12 residues. Between the trimmed V and J ends, which lost 3 bases and 11 bases, there was a span of 8 bases. This CDR3 reads CASSFLGAPLHF. The CDR3 bases are TGTGCCAGCAGCTTTTTAGGAGCACCCCTCCACTTT.